Shown below are 24 T cell receptor beta chains from a single sample sequenced in a study of early T cells in non-severe SARS-CoV-2 infection. TCRdb re-called the 5' RACE reads with MiXCR, one entry per CDR3 protein. The data hold more than 60,000 distinct CDR3 sequences, with just under 5% observed a single time. Sequencing was done on a sample of whole blood. These receptors were taken from an adult who was a healthcare worker with PCR-confirmed SARS-CoV-2 infection or an uninfected control (not recorded which).

This clonotype was detected ten times or more. This chain connects TRBV12-3 or TRBV12-4 to TRBJ1-2, with D possibly TRBD1 on 6 matching bases. CDR3 length: 12 amino acids. Trimming removed 5 bases from V and 5 bases from J, with 9 bases in between. The chain's CDR3 is CASSTTGYGYTF. In DNA, the CDR3 is TGTGCCAGCAGTACTACAGGGTATGGCTACACCTTC.

This chain joins TRBV30 and TRBJ2-1, with TRBD2 identical over 10 bases. CDR1 and CDR2 (germline): GTSNPN, SVGIG (reference sequence). The V segment lost 0 bases and the J segment 11 bases; nucleotides outside the gene matches: 10. The CDR3 sequence is 15 residues long. In DNA, the CDR3 is TGTGCCTGGAGTGTAGTGCTAGCGGGAGCCGACCAGCAGTTCTTC. The encoded protein is CAWSVVLAGADQQFF.

This clonotype was seen more than once but under ten times. The chain carries TRBV29-1 and TRBJ2-1, with D uncertain. The germline V gene has CDR1 SQVTM and CDR2 ANQGSEA. Trimming removed 1 base at V and 5 bases at J, with 6 bases between. This CDR3 contains 12 residues. The CDR3 DNA sequence: TGCAGCGTTGAAGGGATGCACAATGAGCAGTTCTTC. The encoded protein is CSVEGMHNEQFF.

This clonotype appeared many times. The CDR3 sequence: CSAPRTNYGYTF. The CDR3 bases are TGCAGTGCCCCCAGGACCAACTATGGCTACACCTTC. The V gene is TRBV20-1, the J gene TRBJ1-2; D call uncertain. CDR1 is DFQATT, CDR2 SNEGSKA, per germline (reference sequence). This CDR3 is 12 amino acids long. The V end lost 6 bases, the J end lost 2 bases, and 10 bases lay between the germline ends.

This clonotype has only a few counts. The J gene is TRBJ2-7, the V gene TRBV5-4; D call uncertain. CDR3 length: 14 amino acids. The germline CDR1 and CDR2 sequences are SGHNT and YYREEE (reference sequence). The germline V and J ends were trimmed by 0 bases and 2 bases, with 9 bases remaining between them. CDR3 residues: CASSLDLPPYEQYF. CDR3 in DNA: TGTGCCAGCAGCTTGGATCTACCCCCCTACGAGCAGTACTTC. The full variable domain, completed using reference TRBV5-4 and TRBJ2-7, is ETGVTQSPTHLIKTRGQQVTLRCSSQSGHNTVSWYQQALGQGPQFIFQYYREEENGRGNFPPRFSGLQFPNYSSELNVNALELDDSALYLCASSLDLPPYEQYFGPGTRLTVT.

This clonotype was counted at least ten times. This chain joins TRBV13 and TRBJ2-3, with 8 bases lining up with TRBD2. V lost 2 bases, J lost 4 bases, and 11 bases stayed unmatched. CDR1 PRHDT and CDR2 FYEKMQ come from the germline V gene (reference sequence). This CDR3 spans 17 amino acids. This CDR3 is CASSLLLSGGPADTQYF. The CDR3 DNA reads TGTGCCAGCAGCTTACTACTATCGGGAGGGCCTGCAGATACGCAGTATTTT.

In its sample, this clonotype was seen a few times. The rearrangement joins TRBV29-1 to TRBJ1-3, with TRBD1 as a possible D gene (5 bases). This CDR3 is 14 amino acids long. Germline lookup yields CDR1 SQVTM and CDR2 ANQGSEA. The V gene lost 4 bases and the J gene lost 0 bases, with 10 bases spanning the gap. CDR3 nucleotides: TGCAGCGTTGTACAGGCCAACTCTGGAAACACCATATATTTT. Residues: CSVVQANSGNTIYF. Variable domain in full (rest from reference TRBV29-1 and TRBJ1-3): SAVISQKPSRDICQRGTSLTIQCQVDSQVTMMFWYRQQPGQSLTLIATANQGSEATYESGFVIDKFPISRPNLTFSTLTVSNMSPEDSSIYLCSVVQANSGNTIYFGEGSWLTVV.

This rearrangement joins TRBV7-3 to TRBJ1-1; 9 nucleotides agree with TRBD1. Germline assignment: CDR1 SGHTA and CDR2 FQGTGA. V was clipped by 5 bases and J by 4 bases; unmatched bases: 5. This CDR3 is built from 14 residues. DNA of the CDR3: TGTGCCAGCAGCCCACAGGGGGCGAGCACTGAAGCTTTCTTT. It is translated as CASSPQGASTEAFF.

There are many counts of this clonotype. In DNA form, the CDR3 reads TGTGCCAGCAGAATCATGGGGGGTGGGACTGAAGCTTTCTTT. It yields the protein CASRIMGGGTEAFF. This rearrangement joins TRBV27 to TRBJ1-1, with D maybe TRBD1 (5 bases). The CDR3 extends over 14 amino acids. V lost 6 bases and J lost 5, with 16 bases in between. Germline-derived CDR1 and CDR2 are MNHEY and SMNVEV (reference sequence).

This clonotype was found many times. This chain links TRBV27 with TRBJ2-5; TRBD1 might be the D (5 bases). Germline CDR1 MNHEY, CDR2 SMNVEV (reference sequence). The CDR3 runs 14 residues. Trimming cost V 4 bases and J 1 base, with 10 bases left between them. This CDR3 reads CASSYLGPQETQYF. DNA of the CDR3: TGTGCCAGCAGTTACCTGGGGCCCCAAGAGACCCAGTACTTC.

The sample holds many counts of this clonotype. V gene TRBV20-1 combines with J gene TRBJ2-7; no firm D call. The CDR3 runs to 12 residues. Trimming shortened V by 4 bases and J by 4 bases, and 11 bases separated the two germline ends. CDR1 and CDR2 from the germline V gene are DFQATT and SNEGSKA (reference sequence). CDR3 amino acids: CSAKRPEYEQYF. The CDR3 DNA follows: TGCAGTGCTAAAAGGCCCGAGTACGAGCAGTACTTC.

This clonotype was counted at least ten times. The chain joins TRBV18 to TRBJ2-1; 14 nucleotides line up with TRBD2. CDR3 size: 22 residues. V shed 3 bases, J shed 0 bases, and the junction held 16 bases outside the gene matches. The germline V gene encodes CDR1 KGHSH and CDR2 LQKENI. CDR3 residues: CASSPGTSGGPYSPSSYNEQFF. CDR3 sequence (DNA): TGTGCCAGCTCACCGGGGACTAGCGGGGGCCCATACTCCCCCAGCTCCTACAATGAGCAGTTCTTC.

This clonotype showed up many times. The chain links TRBV29-1 to TRBJ1-1; possibly TRBD1 for D (6 bases). The ends were cut back, 6 bases at V and 8 bases at J, with 10 bases in the middle. CDR1 SQVTM and CDR2 ANQGSEA come from the germline V gene. This CDR3 is built from 10 residues. Written as DNA, the CDR3 is TGCAGCGTCCAAACAGGGGAAGCTTTCTTT. It yields the protein CSVQTGEAFF.

At least ten counts were recorded for this clonotype. This chain connects TRBV19 to TRBJ1-5; D ambiguous. The CDR3 sequence is 13 residues long. V shed 3 bases and J shed 3 bases, with 6 bases lying between them. CDR1 and CDR2 from the germline V gene are LNHDA and SQIVND (reference sequence). As DNA, the CDR3 is TGTGCCAGTAGTATCAAGTCCAATCAGCCCCAGCATTTT. Translation gives CASSIKSNQPQHF.

This clonotype was observed many times. The chain recombines TRBV10-3 with TRBJ2-1; D call uncertain. CDR3 length equals 14 residues. Germline V gene data show CDR1 as ENHRY and CDR2 as SYGVKD. Trimming took off 3 bases at V and 3 bases at J, with 9 bases between the two ends. The CDR3 reads CAISDKSVYNEQFF. Written as DNA, the CDR3 is TGTGCCATCAGTGATAAAAGTGTCTACAATGAGCAGTTCTTC.

The table lists this clonotype with a few counts. The V and J genes are TRBV7-9 and TRBJ1-2, with D tentatively TRBD1 (5 bases). Germline V gives CDR1 SEHNR, CDR2 FQNEAQ (reference sequence). This CDR3 comprises 16 residues. The V end was cut by 5 bases, the J end by 4 bases, with 20 bases between. DNA of the CDR3: TGTGCCAGCAGCCCTCCGGAGTCCGACAGCTTCTATGGCTACACCTTC. Its protein product is CASSPPESDSFYGYTF.

In its sample, this clonotype was seen many times. This chain connects TRBV19 to TRBJ1-5; D is unresolved. Trimming stripped 1 base from V and 10 bases from J, with 11 bases between. In germline, CDR1 is LNHDA, CDR2 SQIVND (reference sequence). This CDR3 is 13 amino acids long. This chain's CDR3 is CASSIGTVGPQHF. In DNA form, the CDR3 reads TGTGCCAGTAGTATAGGGACGGTCGGTCCCCAGCATTTT.

The rearrangement joins TRBV29-1 to TRBJ2-1; 11 positions match TRBD1. The CDR3 extends over 14 amino acids. V was pared by 6 bases and J by 8 bases, with 9 bases of the junction left unmatched. Germline CDR1 reads SQVTM; CDR2 reads ANQGSEA. The CDR3 spells CSVVSGTGGYEQFF. The CDR3 DNA sequence: TGCAGCGTAGTTTCCGGGACAGGGGGGTATGAGCAGTTCTTC.

This clonotype was observed a few times. V and J are TRBV5-5 and TRBJ2-3; D may be TRBD1 (5 bases). CDR1 and CDR2 (germline): SGHKS, YYEKEE (reference sequence). The CDR3 spans 18 residues. Trimming shortened V by 4 bases and J by 2 bases, and 23 bases separated the two germline ends. The CDR3 sequence: CASSPEFLQVGTTDTQYF. The DNA of the CDR3 is TGTGCCAGCAGCCCGGAATTTCTACAGGTGGGAACCACAGATACGCAGTATTTT.

J is TRBJ1-2 and V is TRBV6-5; a weak D match, TRBD1 (6 bases). The CDR3 spans 12 residues. Germline V gene data show CDR1 as MNHEY and CDR2 as SVGAGI. Trimming took off 7 bases at V and 6 bases at J, with 12 bases between the two ends. CDR3: CASTGGGNGYTF. The CDR3 nucleotides read TGTGCCAGCACCGGGGGCGGGAATGGCTACACCTTC.

J is TRBJ2-2 and V is TRBV11-3, with no clear D. Germline CDR1 is SGHNT and CDR2 is YENEEA. The CDR3 spans 12 residues. Trimming stripped 7 bases from V and 1 base from J, with 4 bases between. This chain's CDR3 is CASKQNTGELFF. DNA of the CDR3: TGTGCCAGCAAACAGAACACCGGGGAGCTGTTTTTT.

This clonotype was observed a few times. V and J are TRBV6-5 and TRBJ2-7, with TRBD1 matching over 10 bases. The CDR3 is 14 residues long. Germline V lookup: CDR1 MNHEY, CDR2 SVGAGI. The V and J ends lost 4 bases and 6 bases, in that order; junction bases with no gene match: 6. The CDR3 DNA is TGTGCCAGCAGTTTCGGGACAGGGGCGGCCGAGCAGTACTTC. Residues: CASSFGTGAAEQYF.

This clonotype occurred many times. This sequence joins TRBV9 and TRBJ2-4, with 9 bases identical to TRBD1. CDR3 length equals 16 residues. Germline loops: CDR1 SGDLS, CDR2 YYNGEE. Losses at the gene ends were 3 bases for V and 0 bases for J; bases not matched to a gene: 4. The CDR3, as DNA: TGTGCCAGCAGCGCCACAGGGGGCTTAGCCAAAAACATTCAGTACTTC. It translates to CASSATGGLAKNIQYF.

This clonotype was detected a few times. The chain employs TRBV29-1 and TRBJ2-1; TRBD1 is a possible D gene (5 bases). Trimming removed 4 bases from V and 6 bases from J, with 10 bases in between. This CDR3 region has 12 residues. CDR1 is SQVTM and CDR2 is ANQGSEA in the germline V gene. The CDR3 here is CSVALGVNEQFF. As DNA, the CDR3 is TGCAGCGTTGCCTTAGGGGTCAATGAGCAGTTCTTC.